A selection of T cell receptor beta chains follows, all from one sample in a study of blood T cell repertoires in COVID-19. TCRdb keeps only in-frame clones here, not all; method: immunoSEQ multiplex PCR. The sample contains 110,000 or so clones, about four fifths of which appear only once. Source material: peripheral blood. The receptors originated from a woman in her thirties or forties with acute or convalescent COVID-19. The CDR3 runs from the conserved cysteine through the conserved F or W. The order of the fields is CDR3 DNA, CDR3 protein, V gene, clone size, D gene, J gene. The D gene is left open where the match is weak. Where a row states a size, it is once, few, many or the class of an expanded clone; other rows omit it.

DNA: TGTGCCAGCAGCTTTTCGAGCGGGGGCTCCTACGAGCAGTACTTC
CDR3: CASSFSSGGSYEQYF
V: TRBV5-4
size: NA
D: TRBD2
J: TRBJ2-7

DNA: TGCGCCAGCAGCCGAGAGGCATATTCCGGACAGGGAAACTCACCCCTCCACTTT
CDR3: CASSREAYSGQGNSPLHF
V: TRBV4-1
size: few
D: TRBD1
J: TRBJ1-6

DNA: TGTGCCAGCAGTCTCTCAGGGGACTATGGCTACACCTTC
CDR3: CASSLSGDYGYTF
V: TRBV6-4
size: NA
D: NA
J: TRBJ1-2

DNA: TGCAGCGTTGAAAGACTAGCCCAATACAATGAGCAGTTCTTC
CDR3: CSVERLAQYNEQFF
V: TRBV29-1
size: few
D: TRBD2
J: TRBJ2-1

DNA: TGTGCCAGCAGCCCTCCGGGGAGCGGGGAGCAGTACTTC
CDR3: CASSPPGSGEQYF
V: TRBV11-2
size: NA
D: NA
J: TRBJ2-7

DNA: TGTGCCACCAGCAGGACTAGCGGGGGGGCAGATACGCAGTATTTT
CDR3: CATSRTSGGADTQYF
V: TRBV15
size: NA
D: TRBD2
J: TRBJ2-3

DNA: TGTGCCATCAGTGAGTCGACTCCCCGACTAGCGGGTCCCCTCTCCTACGAGCAGTACTTC
CDR3: CAISESTPRLAGPLSYEQYF
V: TRBV10-3
size: NA
D: TRBD2
J: TRBJ2-7

DNA: TGTGCCAGTAGCTTTTGGGGGGGAGAAGCTTTCTTT
CDR3: CASSFWGGEAFF
V: TRBV19
size: NA
D: NA
J: TRBJ1-1

DNA: TGTGCCCTCAGACAGGAATCGGGGAAAAACATTCAGTACTTC
CDR3: CALRQESGKNIQYF
V: TRBV30
size: NA
D: NA
J: TRBJ2-4

DNA: TGTGCCGACCGGGACAGGGTGAACAATGAGCAGTTCTTC
CDR3: CADRDRVNNEQFF
V: TRBV5-8
size: NA
D: TRBD1
J: TRBJ2-1

DNA: TGTGCCAGCAGCCCAGGGACAGGGGCGGGAGCTAACTATGGCTACACCTTC
CDR3: CASSPGTGAGANYGYTF
V: TRBV4-2
size: NA
D: TRBD1
J: TRBJ1-2

DNA: TGTGCCATCAGTGAAGTGGGCGGCAATCAGCCCCAGCATTTT
CDR3: CAISEVGGNQPQHF
V: TRBV10-3
size: NA
D: NA
J: TRBJ1-5

DNA: TGTGCCAGCAGCCAAGTTCCTGCAGGAGAGCAGTACTTC
CDR3: CASSQVPAGEQYF
V: TRBV3-1/TRBV3-2
size: NA
D: NA
J: TRBJ2-7

DNA: TGTGCCAGCTCACCACGGACAGGGTTGGACAATGAGCAGTTCTTC
CDR3: CASSPRTGLDNEQFF
V: TRBV18
size: NA
D: TRBD1
J: TRBJ2-1

DNA: TGCGCCAGCAGCCAAGATGGCAGGGCGGACTATGGCTACACCTTC
CDR3: CASSQDGRADYGYTF
V: TRBV4-1
size: NA
D: NA
J: TRBJ1-2

DNA: TGTGCCAGCAGCCAAGGACAGGTCCTAGGTGAAGCTTTCTTT
CDR3: CASSQGQVLGEAFF
V: TRBV3-1/TRBV3-2
size: NA
D: NA
J: TRBJ1-1

DNA: TGTGCCAGCAGCTTACGACAGTCAGGTCGCAATCAGCCCCAGCATTTT
CDR3: CASSLRQSGRNQPQHF
V: TRBV5-6
size: once
D: NA
J: TRBJ1-5